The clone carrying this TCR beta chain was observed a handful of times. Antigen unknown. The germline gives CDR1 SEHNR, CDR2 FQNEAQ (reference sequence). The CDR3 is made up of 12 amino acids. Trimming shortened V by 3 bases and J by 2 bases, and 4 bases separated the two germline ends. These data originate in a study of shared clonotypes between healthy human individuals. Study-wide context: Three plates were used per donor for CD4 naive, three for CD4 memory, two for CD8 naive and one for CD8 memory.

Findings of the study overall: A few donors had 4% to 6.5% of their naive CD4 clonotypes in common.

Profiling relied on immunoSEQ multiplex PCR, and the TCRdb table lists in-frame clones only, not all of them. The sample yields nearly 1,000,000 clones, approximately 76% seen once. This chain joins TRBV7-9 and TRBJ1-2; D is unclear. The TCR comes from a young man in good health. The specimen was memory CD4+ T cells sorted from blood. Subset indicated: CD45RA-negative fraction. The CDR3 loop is CASSFRNYGYTF. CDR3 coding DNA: TGTGCCAGCAGCTTCAGGAACTATGGCTACACCTTC.